Reported below is one TCR beta chain. As originally analysed: Amplification from reference gene primers served as the basis for estimated nucleated cell counts. This table comes from immunoSEQ multiplex PCR, and its TCRdb copy is limited to in-frame clones, with some not included. The D gene and trimming were derived from the DNA, and the V and J assignments and clone size from that table. This sample has just over 200,000 clones, with 80% to 90% found just once. The sample comes from a study of blood T cell repertoires in COVID-19. Looking at the study overall: The United States, Italy and Spain were the sources of the acute and convalescent COVID-19 samples. In each case, the material was cDNA or gDNA derived from T cells, B-cell-depleted T cells, or PBMCs.

The CDR3 extends over 18 amino acids. Germline V CDR1 and CDR2: SGHTA, FQGNSA. Trimming cost V 3 bases and J 4 bases; bases outside gene matches: 13. The receptor was isolated from a man older than 75 with acute or convalescent COVID-19. The specimen was peripheral blood. V is TRBV7-2 and J is TRBJ1-4; 8 bases are shared with TRBD1. For the CDR3, the DNA is TGTGCCAGCAGCTTGTCCTTAGGGGGGACAGGCGTTAATGAAAAACTGTTTTTT. It encodes CASSLSLGGTGVNEKLFF. The full variable domain, in which reference TRBV7-2 and TRBJ1-4 provide the parts outside the CDR3, is GAGVSQSPSNKVTEKGKDVELRCDPISGHTALYWYRQSLGQGLEFLIYFQGNSAPDKSGLPSDRFSAERTGGSVSTLTIQRTQQEDSAVYLCASSLSLGGTGVNEKLFFGSGTQLSVL.